Below are 21 T cell receptor beta chains sequenced from a single sample in a study of cytotoxic CD8 clonotypes in ibrutinib-treated CLL listed by TCRdb under 2021. The receptor library was made with the immunoSEQ multiplex PCR assay. The table comes from immuneACCESS by way of TCRdb, which keeps in-frame sequences with V and J called. Part of the clones is missing from these tables; in studies checked, under half for an unresolved V gene and the rest for unknown reasons. Counted in this sample were some 76,000 clones; over 80% of them appeared once. Less than 45% of the sample goes to the ten largest clones. Taken with the paper, the label for time point translates to: approximately 25 months on ibrutinib. Sequenced material: PBMCs, taken after 24 months of ibrutinib treatment. The receptors here all came from a human donor with chronic lymphocytic leukemia.

This clone was found once. CDR3 sequence: CASSLDPYEQYF. Written as DNA, the CDR3 is TGTGCCAGCAGCTTAGATCCCTACGAGCAGTACTTC. The V and J genes are TRBV7-6 and TRBJ2-7; D gene uncertain. The V gene's germline CDR1 is SGHVS and CDR2 FNYEAQ. The V end was cut by 1 base, the J end by 2 bases, with 3 bases between. CDR3 length: 12 residues.

The V call is TRBV19, the J call TRBJ1-3; D gene uncertain. Per germline, CDR1 LNHDA and CDR2 SQIVND (reference sequence). The CDR3 extends over 15 amino acids. The V gene lost 0 bases and the J gene lost 0 bases, with 6 bases spanning the gap. CDR3 DNA sequence: TGTGCCAGTAGTATAGATCACAGCTCTGGAAACACCATATATTTT. This translates into CASSIDHSSGNTIYF.

The CDR3 reads CAIRGGPTNEQFF. The CDR3 nucleotides read TGTGCCATCAGGGGGGGGCCGACCAATGAGCAGTTCTTC. The chain is built from TRBV10-3 and TRBJ2-1; weak D call: TRBD2 (7 bases). The V end lost 6 bases, the J end lost 6 bases, and 12 bases lay between the germline ends. Germline CDR1 is ENHRY and CDR2 is SYGVKD. The CDR3 consists of 13 residues.

The CDR3 spells CASSSTGTIGYEQYF. CDR3 nucleotide sequence: TGTGCCAGCAGCTCCACCGGGACTATCGGCTACGAGCAGTACTTC. The chain carries TRBV7-2 and TRBJ2-7; 7 positions agree with TRBD2. The germline V gene has CDR1 SGHTA and CDR2 FQGNSA. Unmatched junction bases numbered 9, after V lost 4 bases and J lost 3 bases. The CDR3 runs 15 residues.

Only one count was recorded for this clone. This chain uses TRBV4-1 with TRBJ1-4; D not resolved. CDR3 length: 13 amino acids. CDR1 MGHRA and CDR2 YSYEKL come from the germline V gene. The germline V and J ends were trimmed by 3 bases and 7 bases, with 9 bases remaining between them. The CDR3 is CASSQMRSEKLFF. The CDR3 bases are TGCGCCAGCAGCCAGATGCGGAGTGAAAAACTGTTTTTT.

J is TRBJ2-2 and V is TRBV7-6; 8 positions agree with TRBD2. The V and J ends lost 1 base and 1 base, in that order; junction bases with no gene match: 2. Germline loops: CDR1 SGHVS, CDR2 FNYEAQ. The CDR3 contains 16 residues. Here the CDR3 reads CASSLVAGGNTGELFF. CDR3 sequence (DNA): TGTGCCAGCAGCTTAGTCGCGGGGGGGAACACCGGGGAGCTGTTTTTT.

The gene calls are TRBV7-9 and TRBJ2-2; 10 bases are a match to TRBD1. V lost 5 bases, J lost 5 bases, and 17 bases stayed unmatched. The CDR3 spans 19 residues. Germline loops: CDR1 SEHNR, CDR2 FQNEAQ (reference sequence). In DNA, the CDR3 is TGTGCCAGCAGCACGGGACAGGGGATTTGGGGGAACCCTACCGGGGAGCTGTTTTTT. It specifies CASSTGQGIWGNPTGELFF.

The chain has TRBV4-2 and TRBJ2-1; possible D gene TRBD2, 5 bases. Trimming removed 3 bases from V and 3 bases from J, with 12 bases in between. The CDR3 consists of 15 residues. Germline CDR1 and CDR2: LGHNA and YNFKEQ. This CDR3 reads CASSHSGRGYNEQFF. The CDR3 coding sequence is TGTGCCAGCAGCCACTCAGGTCGGGGCTACAATGAGCAGTTCTTC.

The chain employs TRBV27 and TRBJ2-7; D is unresolved. The CDR3 has 11 amino acids. Trimming cost V 5 bases and J 3 bases, with 5 bases left between them. CDR1 is MNHEY, CDR2 SMNVEV, per germline (reference sequence). The CDR3 loop is CASSGYYEQYF. DNA of the CDR3: TGTGCCAGCAGTGGGTACTACGAGCAGTACTTC.

The chain is built from TRBV9 and TRBJ1-1; tentative D call: TRBD1 (5 bases). This CDR3 has 13 residues. CDR1 and CDR2 from the germline V gene are SGDLS and YYNGEE. The V gene lost 2 bases and the J gene lost 3 bases, with 8 bases spanning the gap. Written as DNA, the CDR3 is TGTGCCAGCAGCGTCGGAGGGGACACTGAAGCTTTCTTT. This sequence encodes CASSVGGDTEAFF.

V usage is TRBV30 and J usage is TRBJ2-1, with TRBD2 matching 7 bases. This CDR3 is 12 amino acids long. After removal of 3 bases from V and 7 bases from J, the junction contained 3 bases not matched to a gene. Germline V CDR1 and CDR2: GTSNPN, SVGIG (reference sequence). The CDR3, as DNA: TGTGCCTGGAGCCCCGGGGGGAATGAGCAGTTCTTC. Protein product: CAWSPGGNEQFF.

V usage is TRBV4-1 and J usage is TRBJ2-2; 12 bases align to TRBD1. V gave up 0 bases and J gave up 7 bases; unmatched junction bases: 6. In germline, CDR1 is MGHRA, CDR2 YSYEKL. The CDR3 extends over 17 amino acids. CDR3: CASSQEGGQGANGELFF. The CDR3 nucleotides read TGCGCCAGCAGCCAAGAAGGGGGACAGGGGGCTAACGGGGAGCTGTTTTTT.

The CDR3 spells CASSPRTGGANVLTF. The CDR3 coding sequence is TGTGCCAGCAGCCCCAGGACAGGGGGGGCCAACGTCCTGACTTTC. V and J are TRBV9 and TRBJ2-6; TRBD1 aligns across 8 bases. Germline lookup yields CDR1 SGDLS and CDR2 YYNGEE. The CDR3 contains 15 residues. V trimming: 4 bases; J trimming: 4 bases; junction bases outside the gene matches: 4. Full variable domain (missing parts from reference TRBV9 and TRBJ2-6): DSGVTQTPKHLITATGQRVTLRCSPRSGDLSVYWYQQSLDQGLQFLIQYYNGEERAKGNILERFSAQQFPDLHSELNLSSLELGDSALYFCASSPRTGGANVLTFGAGSRLTVL.

This chain connects TRBV4-2 to TRBJ2-5; D is undetermined. The V gene lost 4 bases and the J gene lost 4 bases, with 10 bases spanning the gap. The CDR3 consists of 13 residues. CDR1 is LGHNA and CDR2 is YNFKEQ in the germline V gene. For the CDR3, the DNA is TGTGCCAGCAGCCCACAGCTCAGAGAGACCCAGTACTTC. Translated, it gives CASSPQLRETQYF.

The chain has TRBV9 and TRBJ2-6; the D is unclear. The V and J ends lost 5 bases and 2 bases respectively, with 5 bases between them. Germline assignment: CDR1 SGDLS and CDR2 YYNGEE. The CDR3 has 13 amino acids. CDR3 sequence reads: CASRGTGANVLTF. The CDR3 DNA follows: TGTGCCAGCAGGGGAACTGGGGCCAACGTCCTGACTTTC.

This chain links TRBV28 with TRBJ2-7; 12 bases align to TRBD1. The CDR3 length is 15 residues. In germline, CDR1 is MDHEN, CDR2 SYDVKM. With 6 bases clipped from V and 5 bases from J, the junction kept 8 bases outside the gene matches. CDR3 nucleotide sequence: TGTGCCAGCAGCCCCGAGGGGACAGGGGGCCACGAGCAGTACTTC. Amino acid sequence: CASSPEGTGGHEQYF.

The chain carries TRBV30 and TRBJ1-4; possible D gene TRBD1, 6 bases. Germline V gene data show CDR1 as GTSNPN and CDR2 as SVGIG (reference sequence). CDR3 length: 14 amino acids. The V and J ends lost 2 bases and 6 bases respectively, with 13 bases between them. In DNA form, the CDR3 reads TGTGCCTGGAGTACAGGGTTTGGGGATGAAAAACTGTTTTTT. Amino acids: CAWSTGFGDEKLFF.

V usage is TRBV5-1 and J usage is TRBJ1-3, with 7 bases aligning to TRBD1. J was trimmed by 2 bases and V by 4 bases; bases with no gene match: 12. CDR1 is SGHRS and CDR2 is YFSETQ in the germline V gene. The CDR3 sequence is 17 residues long. CDR3 sequence (DNA): TGCGCCAGCAGCAGGGACAGTCCCGACCGAACTGGAAACACCATATATTTT. It translates to CASSRDSPDRTGNTIYF.

The chain uses TRBV5-1 and TRBJ2-2; 8 bases are shared with TRBD2. In germline, CDR1 is SGHRS, CDR2 YFSETQ. J gave up 5 bases and V 4 bases, and 13 bases lay outside the gene matches. The CDR3 has 17 residues. CDR3 protein: CASSPELAGGGTGELFF. The CDR3 DNA reads as TGCGCCAGCAGCCCAGAACTGGCGGGAGGAGGTACCGGGGAGCTGTTTTTT.

This clone was seen a few times. The chain combines TRBV9 with TRBJ2-2; D call uncertain. The V end was cut by 3 bases, the J end by 3 bases, with 6 bases between. This CDR3 comprises 13 residues. Germline assignment: CDR1 SGDLS and CDR2 YYNGEE. In DNA, the CDR3 is TGTGCCAGCAGCGGTGATTACACCGGGGAGCTGTTTTTT. Its protein is CASSGDYTGELFF.

This chain connects TRBV14 to TRBJ2-7, with 8 bases that match TRBD2. The V segment lost 0 bases and the J segment 3 bases; nucleotides outside the gene matches: 7. The CDR3 extends over 16 amino acids. Germline CDR1 SGHDN, CDR2 FVKESK. CDR3 in DNA: TGTGCCAGCAGCCAAGACTCCGGTCTAGCGGGCTACGAGCAGTACTTC. This encodes CASSQDSGLAGYEQYF.